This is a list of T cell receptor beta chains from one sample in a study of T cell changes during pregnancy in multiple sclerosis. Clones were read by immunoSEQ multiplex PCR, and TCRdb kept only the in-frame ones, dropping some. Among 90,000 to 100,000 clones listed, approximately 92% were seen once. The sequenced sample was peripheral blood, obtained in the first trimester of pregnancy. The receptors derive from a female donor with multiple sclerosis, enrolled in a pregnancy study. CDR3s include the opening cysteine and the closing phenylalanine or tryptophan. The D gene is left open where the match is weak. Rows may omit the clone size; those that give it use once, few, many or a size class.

CDR3: CASSSQGANLGYTF
DNA: TGCGCCAGCAGCTCACAGGGGGCGAATCTTGGCTACACCTTC
D: TRBD1
V: TRBV5-1
J: TRBJ1-2
size: NA
length: 14

CDR3: CASSPWGQGYGYTF
DNA: TGTGCCAGCAGCCCCTGGGGACAGGGGTATGGCTACACCTTC
D: TRBD1
V: TRBV28
J: TRBJ1-2
size: NA
length: 14

CDR3: CAWSGVGQGSYNEQFF
DNA: TGTGCCTGGAGTGGTGTTGGGCAGGGCTCCTACAATGAGCAGTTCTTC
D: NA
V: TRBV30
J: TRBJ2-1
size: NA
length: 16

CDR3: CASSIDRYNEQFF
DNA: TGTGCCAGTAGTATAGATCGGTACAATGAGCAGTTCTTC
D: NA
V: TRBV19
J: TRBJ2-1
size: NA
length: 13

CDR3: CASSLGGGQGAYEQYF
DNA: TGTGCCAGCAGCTTGGGTGGGGGACAGGGGGCCTACGAGCAGTACTTC
D: TRBD1
V: TRBV5-6
J: TRBJ2-7
size: NA
length: 16

CDR3: CASSLVSGSGGYTF
DNA: TGTGCCAGCAGCTTGGTCTCGGGGAGTGGTGGCTACACCTTC
D: NA
V: TRBV5-4
J: TRBJ1-2
size: NA
length: 14

CDR3: CASSLSGLAVDTQYF
DNA: TGTGCCAGCAGTTTATCGGGACTAGCGGTAGATACGCAGTATTTT
D: TRBD2
V: TRBV28
J: TRBJ2-3
size: NA
length: 15

CDR3: CASSKDRGAYYNEQFF
DNA: TGTGCCAGCAGTAAAGACAGGGGGGCTTACTACAATGAGCAGTTCTTC
D: TRBD1
V: TRBV6-1
J: TRBJ2-1
size: once
length: 16

CDR3: CATSTTGDSYEQYF
DNA: TGTGCCACCAGCACAACAGGGGATTCCTACGAGCAGTACTTC
D: TRBD1
V: TRBV15
J: TRBJ2-7
size: NA
length: 14

CDR3: CASSLILEETQYF
DNA: TGTGCCAGCAGCTTAATTTTGGAGGAGACCCAGTACTTC
D: NA
V: TRBV7-2
J: TRBJ2-5
size: NA
length: 13

CDR3: CASSITSGSYEQYF
DNA: TGTGCCAGTAGTATAACTAGCGGGAGTTACGAGCAGTACTTC
D: TRBD2
V: TRBV19
J: TRBJ2-7
size: NA
length: 14

CDR3: CASSVRLAGGEQYF
DNA: TGTGCCAGCAGTGTCCGACTAGCGGGAGGCGAGCAGTACTTC
D: TRBD2
V: TRBV27
J: TRBJ2-7
size: NA
length: 14

CDR3: CASTMDRVGGYTF
DNA: TGCGCCAGCACCATGGACAGAGTGGGGGGCTACACCTTC
D: NA
V: TRBV5-1
J: TRBJ1-2
size: NA
length: 13

CDR3: CASSLSHRNSYEQYF
DNA: TGTGCCAGCAGCTTATCCCACAGGAACTCCTACGAGCAGTACTTC
D: NA
V: TRBV13
J: TRBJ2-7
size: NA
length: 15

CDR3: CASSLNQGRETQYF
DNA: TGTGCCAGCAGTTTAAATCAGGGTCGGGAGACCCAGTACTTC
D: NA
V: TRBV27
J: TRBJ2-5
size: NA
length: 14

CDR3: CASSGLAGEVLGNEQFF
DNA: TGTGCCAGCAGTGGACTAGCGGGAGAGGTTTTGGGCAATGAGCAGTTCTTC
D: TRBD2
V: TRBV6-1
J: TRBJ2-1
size: NA
length: 17

CDR3: CASSSHPAGGRDGNTIYF
DNA: TGTGCCAGCAGTTCACACCCGGCAGGGGGACGTGATGGAAACACCATATATTTT
D: TRBD1
V: TRBV27
J: TRBJ1-3
size: NA
length: 18

CDR3: CASSSTGGRYEQYF
DNA: TGCGCCAGCAGCTCGACAGGGGGCCGGTACGAGCAGTACTTC
D: TRBD1
V: TRBV5-1
J: TRBJ2-7
size: NA
length: 14

CDR3: CASSRSGTGGGEQFF
DNA: TGTGCCAGCAGCAGGTCAGGGACAGGGGGCGGTGAGCAGTTCTTC
D: TRBD1
V: TRBV9
J: TRBJ2-1
size: NA
length: 15

CDR3: CASSHLGREIAGELFF
DNA: TGCGCCAGCAGCCATCTTGGGCGGGAGATCGCCGGGGAGCTGTTTTTT
D: TRBD2
V: TRBV4-1
J: TRBJ2-2
size: NA
length: 16

CDR3: CASSVGLDFAYGYTF
DNA: TGTGCCAGCAGCGTAGGATTAGACTTCGCCTATGGCTACACCTTC
D: NA
V: TRBV9
J: TRBJ1-2
size: NA
length: 15

CDR3: CASSFTWTDVTYEQYF
DNA: TGTGCCAGCAGCTTCACATGGACAGACGTGACCTACGAGCAGTACTTC
D: NA
V: TRBV7-8
J: TRBJ2-7
size: NA
length: 16

CDR3: CASSYAMKSEAFF
DNA: TGTGCCAGCAGTTACGCGATGAAGTCTGAAGCTTTCTTT
D: NA
V: TRBV6-5
J: TRBJ1-1
size: NA
length: 13

CDR3: CASSGTSGSYEQYF
DNA: TGTGCCAGTAGTGGGACTAGCGGGAGTTACGAGCAGTACTTC
D: TRBD2
V: TRBV19
J: TRBJ2-7
size: NA
length: 14

CDR3: CAWSYVDAGGELFF
DNA: TGTGCCTGGAGTTACGTAGACGCTGGGGGGGAACTGTTTTTT
D: NA
V: TRBV30
J: TRBJ1-4
size: NA
length: 14

CDR3: CAINRGLSSYNEQFF
DNA: TGTGCCATCAACCGAGGGTTAAGCTCCTACAATGAGCAGTTCTTC
D: NA
V: TRBV10-3
J: TRBJ2-1
size: NA
length: 15

CDR3: CASSEGSSAGGYETQYF
DNA: TGTGCCAGCAGTGAAGGGTCCTCGGCGGGAGGGTACGAGACCCAGTACTTC
D: TRBD2
V: TRBV2
J: TRBJ2-5
size: once
length: 17

CDR3: CAWSVFGFSTGELFF
DNA: TGTGCCTGGAGTGTATTCGGGTTCAGCACCGGGGAGCTGTTTTTT
D: NA
V: TRBV30
J: TRBJ2-2
size: few
length: 15

CDR3: CASSLDRQGPYEQYF
DNA: TGTGCCAGCAGCTTGGATCGACAGGGACCGTACGAGCAGTACTTC
D: TRBD1
V: TRBV5-5
J: TRBJ2-7
size: NA
length: 15

CDR3: CASRVLAGVQETQYF
DNA: TGTGCCAGCAGAGTTCTAGCGGGGGTCCAAGAGACCCAGTACTTC
D: TRBD2
V: TRBV6-5
J: TRBJ2-5
size: NA
length: 15

CDR3: CASSPNLGAEAFF
DNA: TGTGCCAGCAGCCCTAACCTAGGCGCTGAAGCTTTCTTT
D: NA
V: TRBV11-1
J: TRBJ1-1
size: NA
length: 13

CDR3: CSVQNQPQHF
DNA: TGCAGCGTTCAGAATCAGCCCCAGCATTTT
D: NA
V: TRBV29-1
J: TRBJ1-5
size: few
length: 10

CDR3: CASSPAGGARYEQYF
DNA: TGTGCCAGCAGCCCCGCCGGGGGGGCGCGATACGAGCAGTACTTC
D: TRBD2
V: TRBV11-2
J: TRBJ2-7
size: NA
length: 15

CDR3: CSVWGDRAGYTF
DNA: TGCAGCGTTTGGGGTGACAGGGCTGGCTACACCTTC
D: TRBD1
V: TRBV29-1
J: TRBJ1-2
size: NA
length: 12

CDR3: CASTSHPGDTQYF
DNA: TGTGCCAGCACCTCTCACCCAGGGGATACGCAGTATTTT
D: NA
V: TRBV19
J: TRBJ2-3
size: NA
length: 13

CDR3: CASRDISYEQYF
DNA: TGTGCCAGCCGGGACATCTCCTACGAGCAGTACTTC
D: NA
V: TRBV7-9
J: TRBJ2-7
size: NA
length: 12

CDR3: CASSVVGGGLYEQYF
DNA: TGTGCCAGCAGCGTAGTAGGTGGGGGACTCTACGAGCAGTACTTC
D: NA
V: TRBV9
J: TRBJ2-7
size: NA
length: 15

CDR3: CASSPRTATNYGYTF
DNA: TGTGCCAGCAGCCCTAGGACAGCTACTAACTATGGCTACACCTTC
D: NA
V: TRBV7-2
J: TRBJ1-2
size: NA
length: 15

CDR3: CASSFNRDRSTEAFF
DNA: TGTGCCAGCAGCTTCAACCGGGACAGAAGCACTGAAGCTTTCTTT
D: TRBD1
V: TRBV7-8
J: TRBJ1-1
size: NA
length: 15

CDR3: CASSQGRDYYEQYF
DNA: TGTGCCAGCAGCCAAGGCCGGGACTACTACGAGCAGTACTTC
D: TRBD2
V: TRBV4-2
J: TRBJ2-7
size: NA
length: 14

CDR3: CASSAPLAGRTDTQYF
DNA: TGCGCCAGCAGCGCCCCACTAGCGGGTCGCACAGATACGCAGTATTTT
D: TRBD2
V: TRBV5-1
J: TRBJ2-3
size: once
length: 16

CDR3: CASSLVRGSGYEQYF
DNA: TGCGCCAGCAGCTTGGTTCGGGGGTCGGGCTACGAGCAGTACTTC
D: NA
V: TRBV5-1
J: TRBJ2-7
size: NA
length: 15

CDR3: CASSRDTSGSKNTGELFF
DNA: TGCGCCAGCAGCCGAGATACTAGCGGGTCCAAGAACACCGGGGAGCTGTTTTTT
D: TRBD2
V: TRBV4-1
J: TRBJ2-2
size: NA
length: 18

CDR3: CASVAGGTDTQYF
DNA: TGTGCCAGCGTAGCGGGAGGGACAGATACGCAGTATTTT
D: TRBD2
V: TRBV7-9
J: TRBJ2-3
size: NA
length: 13

CDR3: CASQGARSYTF
DNA: TGTGCCTCCCAGGGGGCGCGAAGCTACACCTTC
D: TRBD1
V: TRBV19
J: TRBJ1-2
size: NA
length: 11

CDR3: CASSQNSDSYEQYF
DNA: TGCGCCAGCAGCCAGAACTCGGACAGTTACGAGCAGTACTTC
D: NA
V: TRBV4-1
J: TRBJ2-7
size: NA
length: 14

CDR3: CASSVTAGTEAFF
DNA: TGTGCCAGTAGTGTAACAGCGGGCACTGAAGCTTTCTTT
D: NA
V: TRBV19
J: TRBJ1-1
size: NA
length: 13

CDR3: CASSAGTLEDTQYF
DNA: TGCGCCAGCAGCGCAGGAACCCTTGAAGATACGCAGTATTTT
D: NA
V: TRBV5-1
J: TRBJ2-3
size: NA
length: 14

CDR3: CAISEKQGWTEAFF
DNA: TGTGCCATCAGTGAGAAACAGGGGTGGACTGAAGCTTTCTTT
D: TRBD1
V: TRBV10-3
J: TRBJ1-1
size: NA
length: 14

CDR3: CASSVRGSPNEQFF
DNA: TGTGCCAGCAGTGTGCGGGGGTCGCCCAATGAGCAGTTCTTC
D: TRBD2
V: TRBV2
J: TRBJ2-1
size: NA
length: 14

CDR3: CASSYSGHLQYF
DNA: TGTGCCAGCAGTTACTCGGGACACCTACAGTACTTC
D: NA
V: TRBV6-5
J: TRBJ2-5
size: NA
length: 12